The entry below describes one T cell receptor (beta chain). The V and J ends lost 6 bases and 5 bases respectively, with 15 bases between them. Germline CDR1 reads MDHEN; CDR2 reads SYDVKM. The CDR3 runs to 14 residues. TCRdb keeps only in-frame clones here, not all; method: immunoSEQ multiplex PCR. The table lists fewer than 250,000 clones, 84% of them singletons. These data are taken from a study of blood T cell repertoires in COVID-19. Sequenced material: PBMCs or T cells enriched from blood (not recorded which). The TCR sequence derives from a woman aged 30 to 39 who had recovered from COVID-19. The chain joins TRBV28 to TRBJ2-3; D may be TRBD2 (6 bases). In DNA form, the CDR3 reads TGTGCCAGCAGAGTCCTCGGGAGTGTAGATACGCAGTATTTT. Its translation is CASRVLGSVDTQYF. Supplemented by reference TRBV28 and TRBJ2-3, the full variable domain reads DVKVTQSSRYLVKRTGEKVFLECVQDMDHENMFWYRQDPGLGLRLIYFSYDVKMKEKGDIPEGYSVSREKKERFSLILESASTNQTSMYLCASRVLGSVDTQYFGPGTRLTVL.